This note documents a single T cell receptor (beta chain) sequence. Its antigen is as yet unknown. CD4+ naive, central memory, regulatory and stem cell-like memory subsets were isolated by sorting on CD45RO/CCR7/CD25/CD127/CD95/CD27. The source of the sample is a study of beta chain features in type 1 diabetes. The CDR3 totals 20 residues. Trimming at V came to 2 bases and at J to 0 bases, leaving 8 bases not matched to a gene. Whole-study results and caveats: Equally in patients and controls, shorter templates might have been favored by PCR. For patients, the naive, central memory and Treg TCRB repertoires appeared more alike than for healthy donors. Shorter TCRB CDR3s, moderately but significantly so, marked every one of the four CD4+ subsets in Type 1 diabetes patients.

The study reverse transcribed the entire isolated RNA, so it sequenced expressed TCRB transcripts. Profiled with immunoSEQ multiplex PCR; TCRdb holds only in-frame clones, not every one. Among more than 250,000 clones, roughly an eighth were seen once, and the ten largest hold around 0.016%. The chain links TRBV23-1 to TRBJ2-1; 15 bases map to TRBD2. TRBV23-1 is identified as an open reading frame with a role that is uncertain. Source material: naive CD4+ T cells from blood. This clonotype was sampled from a young man with type 1 diabetes. This chain's CDR3 is CASSQGGLAGGPLSYNEQFF. In DNA, the CDR3 is TGCGCCAGCAGTCAAGGAGGACTAGCGGGAGGGCCTCTCTCCTACAATGAGCAGTTCTTC.